The 32 T cell receptor beta chains reported below all come from one sample, sequenced in a study of shared clonotypes between healthy human individuals. Some clones are missing from TCRdb's copy, which holds only in-frame ones; the method was immunoSEQ multiplex PCR. The table has about 2.4 million clones, 90% to 95% seen once; the top ten hold around 0.15%. Sample: naive CD4+ T cells sorted from blood. Subset described: CD45RA+ positively selected. These receptor sequences come from a man aged 18 to 29 in good health.

The rearrangement joins TRBV5-4 to TRBJ2-6; 11 bases match TRBD1. This CDR3 spans 19 amino acids. Germline CDR1 is SGHNT and CDR2 is YYREEE (reference sequence). Trimming cost V 3 bases and J 0 bases; bases outside gene matches: 8. The CDR3: CASSSAPGQGGSGANVLTF. DNA for the CDR3: TGTGCCAGCAGCTCTGCACCGGGACAGGGGGGCTCTGGGGCCAACGTCCTGACTTTC.

This clone was counted a few times. One end of the junction is discordant with germline, which a read error may explain. CDR3 bases: TGTGCCAGCAGTTATTCTTCCTTC. Its protein product is CASSYSSF. The chain couples TRBV6-5 to TRBJ2-7, with unresolved D. CDR3 length: 8 amino acids. The germline V gene has CDR1 MNHEY and CDR2 SVGAGI.

V usage is TRBV6-5 and J usage is TRBJ2-5; D is unresolved. CDR3 length: 16 residues. Germline assignment: CDR1 MNHEY and CDR2 SVGAGI. V lost 0 bases and J lost 0, with 11 bases in between. The DNA for the CDR3 is TGTGCCAGCAGTTACTCGTTGGCGACCGACCAAGAGACCCAGTACTTC. Its protein is CASSYSLATDQETQYF.

This chain links TRBV6-1 with TRBJ1-1; maybe TRBD1 (6 bases). Deletions cut 6 bases from V and 0 bases from J, with 14 bases between. CDR3 size: 15 residues. Germline values: CDR1 MNHNS, CDR2 SASEGT. CDR3 DNA: TGTGCCAGCAGCGGACAGATCATCATGAACACTGAAGCTTTCTTT. Translated: CASSGQIIMNTEAFF.

This sequence joins TRBV11-3 and TRBJ2-1, with a possible D match to TRBD1 (8 bases). CDR3 length equals 16 residues. V lost 5 bases and J lost 7, with 21 bases in between. The germline V gene has CDR1 SGHNT and CDR2 YENEEA. The CDR3 DNA reads as TGTGCCAGCAGCCCAACCTACAGGGGGGGTAGGAATGAGCAGTTCTTC. It encodes CASSPTYRGGRNEQFF. The full variable domain, completed using reference TRBV11-3 and TRBJ2-1, is EAGVVQSPRYKIIEKKQPVAFWCNPISGHNTLYWYLQNLGQGPELLIRYENEEAVDDSQLPKDRFSAERLKGVDSTLKIQPAELGDSAVYLCASSPTYRGGRNEQFFGPGTRLTVL.

This chain uses TRBV11-2 with TRBJ2-5; unclear D gene. The J call may not be correct, given that the DNA end is closer to TRBJ2-7. This CDR3 region has 16 residues. Germline V gene lookup returns CDR1 SGHAT and CDR2 FQNNGV. The CDR3: CASSRETQDLRYEQYF. CDR3 coding DNA: TGTGCCAGCAGCCGAGAGACCCAGGATCTCCGATACGAGCAGTACTTC.

The CDR3 DNA sequence: TGCGCCAGCAGTCCCGGGGGGCCAGGCTATGGCTACACCTTC. This translates into CASSPGGPGYGYTF. The gene calls are TRBV23-1 and TRBJ1-2; D may be TRBD1 (6 bases). TRBV23-1 is an ORF; its function is uncertain. The CDR3 is 14 residues long. V gave up 4 bases and J gave up 4 bases, with 13 bases separating them.

In this sample, this clone turned up once. The J gene is TRBJ2-7, the V gene TRBV6-5; D call uncertain. V lost 5 bases to trimming and J lost 0 bases, with 8 bases between them. There are 13 residues in the CDR3. In germline, CDR1 is MNHEY, CDR2 SVGAGI. The CDR3 sequence: CASSLGNSYEQYF. CDR3 sequence (DNA): TGTGCCAGCAGTCTGGGGAACTCCTACGAGCAGTACTTC.

The rearrangement uses TRBV6-1 and TRBJ2-1, with TRBD2 as a possible D gene (6 bases). This CDR3 comprises 12 residues. CDR1 and CDR2 from the germline V gene are MNHNS and SASEGT. Trimming shortened V by 5 bases and J by 7 bases, and 9 bases separated the two germline ends. CDR3 protein: CASSPSENEQFF. Here the CDR3 DNA reads TGTGCCAGCAGTCCTAGCGAGAATGAGCAGTTCTTC.

A remark on this clone: A read error may produce the germline difference seen at one junction end. V and J are TRBV18 and TRBJ1-5; 7 bases fit TRBD1. Germline CDR1 reads KGHSH; CDR2 reads LQKENI. The CDR3 consists of 16 residues. The CDR3 DNA sequence: TGTGCCGGCTCACCAACAGGGGTCGGGGCCAATCAGCCCCAGCATTTT. The encoded protein is CAGSPTGVGANQPQHF.

CDR3 in amino acids: CASSFEETGGKLRTEAFF. Here the CDR3 DNA reads TGTGCCAGCAGCTTTGAAGAGACAGGGGGCAAGTTAAGGACTGAAGCTTTCTTT. The chain combines TRBV12-1 with TRBJ1-1; the table names TRBD1, a call not compared with the DNA. TRBV12-1 is assigned pseudogene status. CDR3 length equals 18 residues.

This chain links TRBV2 with TRBJ1-5; D not resolved. Germline V gene data show CDR1 as SNHLY and CDR2 as FYNNEI. V was pared by 6 bases and J by 3 bases, with 9 bases between. This CDR3 has 13 amino acids. The CDR3 DNA reads as TGTGCCAGCAGCCAAGATACCAATCAGCCCCAGCATTTT. Translation: CASSQDTNQPQHF. The whole variable domain, remainder taken from reference TRBV2 and TRBJ1-5, is EPEVTQTPSHQVTQMGQEVILRCVPISNHLYFYWYRQILGQKVEFLVSFYNNEISEKSEIFDDQFSVERPDGSNFTLKIRSTKLEDSAMYFCASSQDTNQPQHFGDGTRLSIL.

Turning to this clone: The sample holds other DNA sequences that translate to the same CDR3. The CDR3 bases are TGCGCCAGCAGCCCGACCGGGACAGGGCGGAGTGAAAAACTGTTTTTT. Encoded protein: CASSPTGTGRSEKLFF. The rearrangement joins TRBV5-1 to TRBJ1-4, with 9 bases identical to TRBD1. This CDR3 is built from 16 residues. Germline CDR1 and CDR2: SGHRS and YFSETQ. The V and J ends lost 4 bases and 7 bases, in that order; junction bases with no gene match: 11.

The genes are TRBV19 and TRBJ1-6, with 10 nucleotides matching TRBD1. V gave up 7 bases and J gave up 10 bases; unmatched junction bases: 7. The CDR3 length is 14 residues. CDR1 is LNHDA, CDR2 SQIVND, per germline (reference sequence). As DNA, the CDR3 is TGTGCCAGTACCCTAGGGGACAGGGGCTCACCCCTCCACTTT. It codes for CASTLGDRGSPLHF.

Worth noting for this clone: Other nucleotide sequences from this sample produce the same CDR3. The chain uses TRBV7-2 and TRBJ2-3; D remains unclear. The germline V and J ends were trimmed by 6 bases and 0 bases, with 7 bases remaining between them. The CDR3 covers 13 residues. CDR1 SGHTA and CDR2 FQGNSA come from the germline V gene. For the CDR3, the DNA is TGTGCCAGCAGGCCAACAAGCACAGATACGCAGTATTTT. Translated, it gives CASRPTSTDTQYF.

V and J are TRBV19 and TRBJ2-7; no definite D call. Germline CDR1 reads LNHDA; CDR2 reads SQIVND (reference sequence). This CDR3 comprises 12 residues. The V and J ends lost 11 bases and 4 bases respectively, with 15 bases between them. CDR3 in amino acids: CADGRPLYEQYF. CDR3 sequence (DNA): TGTGCCGACGGACGCCCCCTTTACGAGCAGTACTTC.

This clone appeared a single time. The V call is TRBV11-3, the J call TRBJ1-1, with TRBD1 as a possible D gene (6 bases). Germline V gene lookup returns CDR1 SGHNT and CDR2 YENEEA. V was trimmed by 3 bases and J by 3 bases, leaving 8 bases between them. The CDR3 is 13 residues long. The CDR3 coding sequence is TGTGCCAGCAGCTTGGGGGCGGACACTGAAGCTTTCTTT. Its protein is CASSLGADTEAFF. Full variable domain (outside the CDR3, taken from reference TRBV11-3 and TRBJ1-1): EAGVVQSPRYKIIEKKQPVAFWCNPISGHNTLYWYLQNLGQGPELLIRYENEEAVDDSQLPKDRFSAERLKGVDSTLKIQPAELGDSAVYLCASSLGADTEAFFGQGTRLTVV.

The V gene is TRBV11-1, the J gene TRBJ2-5; 13 bases fit TRBD2. Germline-derived CDR1 and CDR2 are SGHAT and FQDESV (reference sequence). Germline trimming cut 5 bases from V and 5 bases from J; bases unmatched to any gene: 8. This CDR3 contains 16 residues. The CDR3 DNA follows: TGTGCCAGCAGCCCCTCCACTAGCGGGGGGGCCGAGACCCAGTACTTC. It translates to CASSPSTSGGAETQYF.

This clone was detected only once. The V gene is TRBV29-1, the J gene TRBJ2-3, with D possibly being TRBD1 (6 bases). V gave up 5 bases and J gave up 2 bases, with 17 bases separating them. Germline-derived CDR1 and CDR2 are SQVTM and ANQGSEA. The CDR3 spans 15 residues. CDR3: CSVQRGRGNTDTQYF. The CDR3 nucleotides read TGCAGCGTTCAAAGGGGCAGGGGCAACACAGATACGCAGTATTTT.

This clone appeared a single time. V gene TRBV30 combines with J gene TRBJ1-6, with D perhaps TRBD1 (5 bases). The CDR3 has 13 residues. Trimming cost V 4 bases and J 8 bases, with 12 bases left between them. The germline gives CDR1 GTSNPN, CDR2 SVGIG (reference sequence). DNA of the CDR3: TGTGCCTGGACTGCGGGGGTGGATTCACCCCTCCACTTT. It is translated as CAWTAGVDSPLHF.

This chain uses TRBV6-6 with TRBJ1-5; 9 bases align to TRBD1. Germline CDR1 MNHNY, CDR2 SVGAGI (reference sequence). J lost 3 bases, V lost 5 bases, and 5 bases had no gene match. This CDR3 region has 15 residues. CDR3 amino acids: CASSLRDRVNQPQHF. CDR3 sequence (DNA): TGTGCCAGCAGTCTAAGGGACAGGGTCAATCAGCCCCAGCATTTT.

The chain uses TRBV7-2 and TRBJ2-1, with D possibly matching TRBD2 (6 bases). V lost 6 bases, J lost 8 bases, and 11 bases lay in between. The germline CDR1 and CDR2 sequences are SGHTA and FQGNSA. This CDR3 spans 12 amino acids. This CDR3 is CASRILADEQFF. CDR3 nucleotides: TGTGCCAGCAGAATACTAGCTGATGAGCAGTTCTTC.

This rearrangement joins TRBV6-5 to TRBJ1-2; D unresolved. The CDR3 runs to 12 residues. The ends were cut back, 4 bases at V and 4 bases at J, with 7 bases in the middle. CDR1 is MNHEY, CDR2 SVGAGI, per germline. CDR3 DNA sequence: TGTGCCAGCAGTTGGGTTAGCTATGGCTACACCTTC. This translates into CASSWVSYGYTF.

The chain employs TRBV19 and TRBJ1-3; D remains ambiguous. The length of the CDR3 is 15 residues. Germline values: CDR1 LNHDA, CDR2 SQIVND (reference sequence). Deletions cut 6 bases from V and 1 base from J, with 13 bases between. The CDR3 sequence is CASSHPPGSGNTIYF. The CDR3 DNA sequence: TGTGCCAGTAGCCATCCCCCGGGTTCTGGAAACACCATATATTTT.

Of note for this clone: In the same sample, other DNA sequences code for this CDR3. The rearrangement uses TRBV6-6 and TRBJ1-2; D gene ambiguous. This CDR3 region has 13 residues. The V gene's germline CDR1 is MNHNY and CDR2 SVGAGI (reference sequence). V lost 0 bases and J 2 bases, leaving 4 bases between the germline ends. Here the CDR3 reads CASSYSGNYGYTF. CDR3 bases: TGTGCCAGCAGTTACTCAGGCAACTATGGCTACACCTTC.

The V call is TRBV30, the J call TRBJ2-7; 9 nucleotides align to TRBD1. Looked up from germline, CDR1 is GTSNPN and CDR2 is SVGIG (reference sequence). Unmatched junction bases numbered 6, after V lost 3 bases and J lost 0 bases. There are 15 residues in the CDR3. The CDR3 region has the DNA TGTGCCTGGAGGGCAGGGACAGGGATCTCCTACGAGCAGTACTTC. Translation gives CAWRAGTGISYEQYF.

The rearrangement links TRBV7-2 to TRBJ2-7; perhaps TRBD2 as D (5 bases). There are 14 residues in the CDR3. V lost 5 bases and J lost 4, with 15 bases in between. Germline V gene data show CDR1 as SGHTA and CDR2 as FQGNSA. Here the CDR3 DNA reads TGTGCCAGCAGCGGGCAGCGCGGACTGTACGAGCAGTACTTC. It codes for CASSGQRGLYEQYF.

This chain uses TRBV6-5 with TRBJ1-2; 8 bases agree with TRBD1. CDR1 MNHEY and CDR2 SVGAGI come from the germline V gene. The CDR3 length is 13 residues. With 5 bases clipped from V and 4 bases from J, the junction kept 3 bases outside the gene matches. The DNA for the CDR3 is TGTGCCAGCAGTACAGGGGGAACCTATGGCTACACCTTC. This gives the protein CASSTGGTYGYTF.

This clone was observed once. V usage is TRBV6-1 and J usage is TRBJ2-7, with unresolved D. Germline V lookup: CDR1 MNHNS, CDR2 SASEGT. V was clipped by 2 bases and J by 2 bases, with 7 bases between them. CDR3 length: 13 amino acids. The CDR3 bases are TGTGCCAGCAGTGAATCAGGTACCTACGAGCAGTACTTC. Amino acid sequence: CASSESGTYEQYF.

V usage is TRBV10-1 and J usage is TRBJ2-3; possible D gene TRBD1, 5 bases. Germline V gene lookup returns CDR1 WNHNN and CDR2 SYGVQD (reference sequence). Trimming left V 4 bases short and J 0 bases short, with 11 bases between. CDR3 length: 15 amino acids. CDR3 sequence (DNA): TGCGCCAGCAGTGCGACAGCTTCTAGCACAGATACGCAGTATTTT. It translates to CASSATASSTDTQYF.

The genes are TRBV5-4 and TRBJ2-2; D perhaps matches TRBD2 (6 bases). V was trimmed by 6 bases and J by 0 bases, leaving 15 bases between them. The CDR3 has 16 residues. Germline loops: CDR1 SGHNT, CDR2 YYREEE (reference sequence). In nucleotides, the CDR3 is TGTGCCAGCACCCAGGACTATAATACGAACACCGGGGAGCTGTTTTTT. Its protein product is CASTQDYNTNTGELFF. Full variable domain (rest looked up from reference TRBV5-4 and TRBJ2-2): ETGVTQSPTHLIKTRGQQVTLRCSSQSGHNTVSWYQQALGQGPQFIFQYYREEENGRGNFPPRFSGLQFPNYSSELNVNALELDDSALYLCASTQDYNTNTGELFFGEGSRLTVL.

This chain uses TRBV7-2 with TRBJ2-1, with TRBD1 matching 7 bases. The CDR3 is 14 residues long. CDR1 is SGHTA, CDR2 FQGNSA, per germline. V lost 3 bases and J lost 9; bases outside the gene matches: 8. The CDR3, as DNA: TGTGCCAGCAGCTTTTGGACAGGCGAAGTTGAGCAGTTCTTC. Encoded protein: CASSFWTGEVEQFF.